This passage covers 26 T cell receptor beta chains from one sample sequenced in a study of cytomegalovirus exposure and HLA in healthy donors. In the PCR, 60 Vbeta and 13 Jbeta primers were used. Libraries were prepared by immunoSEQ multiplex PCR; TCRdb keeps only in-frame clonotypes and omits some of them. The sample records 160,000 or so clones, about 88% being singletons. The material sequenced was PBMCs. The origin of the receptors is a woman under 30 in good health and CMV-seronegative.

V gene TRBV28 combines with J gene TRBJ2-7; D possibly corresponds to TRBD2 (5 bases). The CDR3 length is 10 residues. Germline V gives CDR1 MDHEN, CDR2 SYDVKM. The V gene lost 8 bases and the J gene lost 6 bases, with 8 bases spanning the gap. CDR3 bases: TGTGCCAGCTCCCGGGGCGAGCAGTACTTC. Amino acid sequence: CASSRGEQYF.

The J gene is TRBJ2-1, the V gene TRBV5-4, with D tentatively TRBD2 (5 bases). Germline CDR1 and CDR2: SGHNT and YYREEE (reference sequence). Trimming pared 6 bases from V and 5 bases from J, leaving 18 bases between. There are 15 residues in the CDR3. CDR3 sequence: CASTPGSGTNNEQFF. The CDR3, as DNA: TGTGCCAGCACCCCGGGGTCAGGCACCAACAATGAGCAGTTCTTC.

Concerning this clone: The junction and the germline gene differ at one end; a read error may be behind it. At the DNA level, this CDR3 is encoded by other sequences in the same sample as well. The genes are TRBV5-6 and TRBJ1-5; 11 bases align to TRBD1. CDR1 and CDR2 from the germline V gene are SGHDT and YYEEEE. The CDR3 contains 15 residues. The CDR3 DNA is TGCGCCAGCAGCCAGGACAGGGGGCAAAATCAGCCCCAGCATTTT. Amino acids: CASSQDRGQNQPQHF.

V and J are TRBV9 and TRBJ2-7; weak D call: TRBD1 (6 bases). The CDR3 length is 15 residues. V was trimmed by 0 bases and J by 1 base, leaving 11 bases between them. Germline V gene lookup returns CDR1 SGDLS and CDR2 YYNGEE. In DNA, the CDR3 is TGTGCCAGCAGCGTAGCCTCGGACAGATCCTACGAGCAGTACTTC. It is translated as CASSVASDRSYEQYF. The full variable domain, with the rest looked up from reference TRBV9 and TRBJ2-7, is DSGVTQTPKHLITATGQRVTLRCSPRSGDLSVYWYQQSLDQGLQFLIQYYNGEERAKGNILERFSAQQFPDLHSELNLSSLELGDSALYFCASSVASDRSYEQYFGPGTRLTVT.

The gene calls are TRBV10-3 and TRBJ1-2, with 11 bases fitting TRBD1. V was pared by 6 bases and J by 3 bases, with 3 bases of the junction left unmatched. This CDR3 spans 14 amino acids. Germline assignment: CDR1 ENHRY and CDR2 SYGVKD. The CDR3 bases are TGTGCCATCAGAGGGACAGGGGGGGACTATGGCTACACCTTC. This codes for CAIRGTGGDYGYTF.

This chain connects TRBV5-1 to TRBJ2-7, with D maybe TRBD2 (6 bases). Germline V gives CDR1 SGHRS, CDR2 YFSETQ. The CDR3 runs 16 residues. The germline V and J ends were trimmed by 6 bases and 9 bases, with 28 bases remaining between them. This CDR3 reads CASKIIPGVDLRGQYF. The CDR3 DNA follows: TGCGCCAGCAAAATAATTCCGGGGGTAGACCTACGAGGGCAGTACTTC.

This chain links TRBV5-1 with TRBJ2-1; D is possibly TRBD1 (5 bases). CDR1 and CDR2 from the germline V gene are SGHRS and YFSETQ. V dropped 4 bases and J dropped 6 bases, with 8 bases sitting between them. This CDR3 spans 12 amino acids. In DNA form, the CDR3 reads TGCGCCAGCAGCCCCGACAGCAATGAGCAGTTCTTC. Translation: CASSPDSNEQFF.

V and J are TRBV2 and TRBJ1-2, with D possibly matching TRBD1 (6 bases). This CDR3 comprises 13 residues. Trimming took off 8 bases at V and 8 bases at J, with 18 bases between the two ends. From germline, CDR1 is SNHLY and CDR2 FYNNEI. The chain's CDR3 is CASGAGQTRGYTF. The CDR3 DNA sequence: TGTGCCAGCGGGGCCGGACAGACGCGGGGCTACACCTTC.

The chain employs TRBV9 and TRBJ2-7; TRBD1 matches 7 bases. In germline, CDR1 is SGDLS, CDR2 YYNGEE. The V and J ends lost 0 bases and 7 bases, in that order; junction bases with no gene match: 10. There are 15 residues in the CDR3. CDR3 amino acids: CASSVGLGQQKEQYF. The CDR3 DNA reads TGTGCCAGCAGCGTAGGCCTGGGACAGCAGAAGGAGCAGTACTTC.

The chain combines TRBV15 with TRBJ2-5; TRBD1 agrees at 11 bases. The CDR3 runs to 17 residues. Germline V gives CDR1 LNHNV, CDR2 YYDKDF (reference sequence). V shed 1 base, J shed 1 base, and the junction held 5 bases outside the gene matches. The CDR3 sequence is CATSRGGTGGIQETQYF. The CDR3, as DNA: TGTGCCACCAGCAGAGGGGGGACAGGGGGGATCCAAGAGACCCAGTACTTC.

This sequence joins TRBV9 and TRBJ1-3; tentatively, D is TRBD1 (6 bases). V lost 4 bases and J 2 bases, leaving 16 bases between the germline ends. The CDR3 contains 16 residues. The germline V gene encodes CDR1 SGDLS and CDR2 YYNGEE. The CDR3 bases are TGTGCCAGCAGCCCGGAGACAGGCCATACTGGAAACACCATATATTTT. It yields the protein CASSPETGHTGNTIYF. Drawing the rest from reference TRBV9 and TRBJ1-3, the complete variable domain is DSGVTQTPKHLITATGQRVTLRCSPRSGDLSVYWYQQSLDQGLQFLIQYYNGEERAKGNILERFSAQQFPDLHSELNLSSLELGDSALYFCASSPETGHTGNTIYFGEGSWLTVV.

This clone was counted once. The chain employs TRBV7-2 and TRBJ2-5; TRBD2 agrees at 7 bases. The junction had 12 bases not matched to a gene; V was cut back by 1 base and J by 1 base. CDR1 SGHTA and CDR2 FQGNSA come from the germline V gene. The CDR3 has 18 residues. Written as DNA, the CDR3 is TGTGCCAGCAGCTTAGGTCCAGCGGGGTTGAACAGCCAAGAGACCCAGTACTTC. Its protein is CASSLGPAGLNSQETQYF.

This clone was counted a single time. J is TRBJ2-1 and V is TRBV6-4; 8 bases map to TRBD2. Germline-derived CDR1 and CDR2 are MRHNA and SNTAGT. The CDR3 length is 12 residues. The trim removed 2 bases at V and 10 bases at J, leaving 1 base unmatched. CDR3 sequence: CASSDREGEQFF. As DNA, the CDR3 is TGTGCCAGCAGTGACCGGGAGGGGGAGCAGTTCTTC.

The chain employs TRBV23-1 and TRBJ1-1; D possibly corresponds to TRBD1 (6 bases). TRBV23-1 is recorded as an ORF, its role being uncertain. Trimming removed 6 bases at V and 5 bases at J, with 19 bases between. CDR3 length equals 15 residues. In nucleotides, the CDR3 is TGCGCCAGCAGGAGACACAGGGATGTAAGGACTGAAGCTTTCTTT. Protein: CASRRHRDVRTEAFF.

The CDR3 is CSVVGLTGGISYNEQFF. Here the CDR3 DNA reads TGCAGCGTTGTAGGGCTGACAGGGGGAATCTCCTACAATGAGCAGTTCTTC. This chain joins TRBV29-1 and TRBJ2-1, with TRBD1 identical over 9 bases. The junction had 10 bases not matched to a gene; V was cut back by 4 bases and J by 0 bases. CDR1 and CDR2 from the germline V gene are SQVTM and ANQGSEA. This CDR3 contains 17 residues.

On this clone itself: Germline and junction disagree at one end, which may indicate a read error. In DNA form, the CDR3 reads TGTGCCAGCAGCCAAGTAGGGGGCACAGATACGCGGTATTTT. It codes for CASSQVGGTDTRYF. This sequence joins TRBV14 and TRBJ2-3; 7 bases line up with TRBD1. This CDR3 spans 14 amino acids. Germline V gives CDR1 SGHDN, CDR2 FVKESK.

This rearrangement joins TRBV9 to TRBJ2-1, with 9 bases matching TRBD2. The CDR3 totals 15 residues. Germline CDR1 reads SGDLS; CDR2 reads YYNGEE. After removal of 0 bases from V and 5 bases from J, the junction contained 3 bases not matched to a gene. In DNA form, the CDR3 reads TGTGCCAGCAGCGTAGGCGCGGGGGGGCACAATGAGCAGTTCTTC. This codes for CASSVGAGGHNEQFF.

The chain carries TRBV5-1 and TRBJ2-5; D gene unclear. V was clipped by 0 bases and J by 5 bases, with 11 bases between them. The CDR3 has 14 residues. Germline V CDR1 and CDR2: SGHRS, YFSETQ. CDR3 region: CASSLVGSEETQYF. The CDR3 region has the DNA TGCGCCAGCAGCTTGGTCGGGTCCGAGGAGACCCAGTACTTC. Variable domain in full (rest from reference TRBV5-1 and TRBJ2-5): KAGVTQTPRYLIKTRGQQVTLSCSPISGHRSVSWYQQTPGQGLQFLFEYFSETQRNKGNFPGRFSGRQFSNSRSEMNVSTLELGDSALYLCASSLVGSEETQYFGPGTRLLVL.

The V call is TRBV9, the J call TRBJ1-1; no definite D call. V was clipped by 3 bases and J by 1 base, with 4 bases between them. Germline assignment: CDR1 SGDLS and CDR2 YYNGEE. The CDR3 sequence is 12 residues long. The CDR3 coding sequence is TGTGCCAGCAGCGCCTGGAACACTGAAGCTTTCTTT. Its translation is CASSAWNTEAFF.

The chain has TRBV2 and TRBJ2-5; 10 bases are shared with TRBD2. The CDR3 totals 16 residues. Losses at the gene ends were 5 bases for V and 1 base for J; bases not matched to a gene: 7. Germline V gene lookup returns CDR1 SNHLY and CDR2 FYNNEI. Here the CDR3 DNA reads TGTGCCAGCAGTCGTACTAGCGGGGCCTTCCAAGAGACCCAGTACTTC. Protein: CASSRTSGAFQETQYF.

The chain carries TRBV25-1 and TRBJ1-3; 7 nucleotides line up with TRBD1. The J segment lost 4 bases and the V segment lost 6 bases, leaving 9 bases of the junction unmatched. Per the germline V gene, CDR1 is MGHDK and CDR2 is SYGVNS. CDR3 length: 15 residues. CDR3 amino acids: CASREGTARGNTIYF. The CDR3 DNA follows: TGTGCCAGCAGAGAAGGGACAGCACGCGGAAACACCATATATTTT.

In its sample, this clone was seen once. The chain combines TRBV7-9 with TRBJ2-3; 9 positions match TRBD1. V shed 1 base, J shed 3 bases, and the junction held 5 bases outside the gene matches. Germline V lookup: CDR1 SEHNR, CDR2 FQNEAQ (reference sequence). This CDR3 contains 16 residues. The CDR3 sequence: CASSLGQGVDTDTQYF. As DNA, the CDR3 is TGTGCCAGCAGCTTAGGACAGGGGGTTGATACAGATACGCAGTATTTT. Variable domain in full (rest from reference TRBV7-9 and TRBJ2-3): DTGVSQNPRHKITKRGQNVTFRCDPISEHNRLYWYRQTLGQGPEFLTYFQNEAQLEKSRLLSDRFSAERPKGSFSTLEIQRTEQGDSAMYLCASSLGQGVDTDTQYFGPGTRLTVL.

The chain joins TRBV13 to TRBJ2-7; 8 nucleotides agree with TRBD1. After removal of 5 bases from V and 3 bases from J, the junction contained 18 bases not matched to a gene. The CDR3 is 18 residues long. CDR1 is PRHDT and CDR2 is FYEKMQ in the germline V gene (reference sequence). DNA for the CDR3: TGTGCCAGCAGCCTTAGGGAGATGGTGGCAGGGGGCTACTACGAGCAGTACTTC. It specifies CASSLREMVAGGYYEQYF.

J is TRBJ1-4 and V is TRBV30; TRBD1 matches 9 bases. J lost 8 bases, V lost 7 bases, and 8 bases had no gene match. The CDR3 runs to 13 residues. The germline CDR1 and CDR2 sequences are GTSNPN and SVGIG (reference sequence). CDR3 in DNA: TGTGCCTTAGGAGGGACAGGGTCAGAAAAACTGTTTTTT. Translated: CALGGTGSEKLFF.

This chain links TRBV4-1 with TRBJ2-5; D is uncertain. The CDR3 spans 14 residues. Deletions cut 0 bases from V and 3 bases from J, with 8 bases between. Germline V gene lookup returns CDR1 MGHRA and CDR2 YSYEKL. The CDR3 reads CASSQELHEETQYF. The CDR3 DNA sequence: TGCGCCAGCAGCCAAGAACTACACGAAGAGACCCAGTACTTC.

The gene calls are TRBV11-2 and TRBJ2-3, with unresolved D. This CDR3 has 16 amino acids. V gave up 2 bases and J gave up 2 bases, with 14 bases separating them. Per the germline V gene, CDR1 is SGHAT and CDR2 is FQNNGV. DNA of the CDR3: TGTGCCAGCAGCTTAAATCGGTATGAGTACACAGATACGCAGTATTTT. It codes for CASSLNRYEYTDTQYF.